This T cell receptor beta chain was obtained from a study of T cell responses to AZD1222 COVID-19 vaccine. Broader study findings: Seropositive AZD1222 recipients at baseline numbered only five or six. Distributed over spike, vaccine-associated CD4 TCRs predominated at 160-218 and 743-854. The sample set comprised mostly white British donors with more females, and clonal diversity was possibly underestimated. The study found Spike-specific TCR breadth and depth rose after two AZD1222 doses.

This table comes from immunoSEQ multiplex PCR, and its TCRdb copy is limited to in-frame clones, with some not included. The sample shows more than 60,000 clones, 80% to 90% of them seen only once. The CDR3 runs 18 residues. CDR1 is SGHDT, CDR2 YYEEEE, per germline. The trim removed 1 base at V and 5 bases at J, leaving 13 bases unmatched. As concerns this clone: Its target is unknown.

This material consisted of peripheral blood, taken 28 days after the second AZD1222 dose. This chain links TRBV5-6 with TRBJ2-7, with 12 bases identical to TRBD2. This receptor was taken from an adult who received the AZD1222 COVID-19 vaccine. The CDR3, as DNA: TGTGCCAGCAGCTTGATGCAGGGAGGACTAGCGGGACACAACGAGCAGTACTTC. Translation gives CASSLMQGGLAGHNEQYF. The whole variable domain, remainder taken from reference TRBV5-6 and TRBJ2-7, is DAGVTQSPTHLIKTRGQQVTLRCSPKSGHDTVSWYQQALGQGPQFIFQYYEEEERQRGNFPDRFSGHQFPNYSSELNVNALLLGDSALYLCASSLMQGGLAGHNEQYFGPGTRLTVT.